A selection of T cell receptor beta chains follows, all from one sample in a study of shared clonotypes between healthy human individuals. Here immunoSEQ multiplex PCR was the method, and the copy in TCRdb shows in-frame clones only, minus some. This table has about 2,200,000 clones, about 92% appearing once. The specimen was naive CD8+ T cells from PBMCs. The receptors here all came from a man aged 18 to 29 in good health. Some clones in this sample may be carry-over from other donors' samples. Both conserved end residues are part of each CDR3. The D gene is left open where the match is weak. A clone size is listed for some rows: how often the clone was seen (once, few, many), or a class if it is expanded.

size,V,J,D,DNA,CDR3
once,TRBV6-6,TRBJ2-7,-,TGTGCCAGCAGTTACTCGGGGGAGGTCCTAGGCGAGCAGTACTTC,CASSYSGEVLGEQYF
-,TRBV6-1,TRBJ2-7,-,TGTGCCAGTACAGATACCCACGAGCAGTACTTC,CASTDTHEQYF
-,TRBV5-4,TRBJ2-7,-,TGTGCCAGCAGCTTGAGGGAGACAGGCGAGCAGTACTTC,CASSLRETGEQYF
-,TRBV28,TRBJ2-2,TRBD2,TGTGCCAGCTTACTAGCGGGAGGAAACGGGGAGCTGTTTTTT,CASLLAGGNGELFF
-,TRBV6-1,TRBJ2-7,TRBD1,TGTGCCAGCAGTGAAGAGGACAGGGCAGTATTCTCCGAGCAGTACTTC,CASSEEDRAVFSEQYF
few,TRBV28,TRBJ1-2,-,TGTGCCAGCAGTAGACAGGAGGCTAACTATGGCTACACCTTC,CASSRQEANYGYTF
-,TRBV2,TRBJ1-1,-,TGTGCCAGCAGCAGTAGACGTGTCCCTGAAGCTTTCTTT,CASSSRRVPEAFF
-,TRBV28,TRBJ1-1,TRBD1,TGTGCCAGCAGGCCCCTCCGGGACAGGGGAGTAACTGAAGCTTTCTTT,CASRPLRDRGVTEAFF
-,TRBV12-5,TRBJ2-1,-,TGTGCTAGTGGTTTTGGACATAATATGAGCTCCTACAATGAGCAGTTCTTC,CASGFGHNMSSYNEQFF
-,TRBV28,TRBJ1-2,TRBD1,TGTGCCAGCATCGGACAGGGTATTGACGGCTACACCTTC,CASIGQGIDGYTF
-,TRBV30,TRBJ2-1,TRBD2,TGTGCCTGGAGTCCGCGTGTGAGCGGGGATGAGCAGTTCTTC,CAWSPRVSGDEQFF
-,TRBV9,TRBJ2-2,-,TGTGCCAGCAGCGTAGACGGGAACACCGGGGAGCTGTTTTTT,CASSVDGNTGELFF
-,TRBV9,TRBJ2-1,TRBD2,TGTGCCAGCAGCGGATCCTACCGGGGGACTAGCCCTTACAATGAGCAGTTCTTC,CASSGSYRGTSPYNEQFF
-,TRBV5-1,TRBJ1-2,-,TGCGCCAGCAGCTTGACCACGACAGGCCCCTATGGCTACACCTTC,CASSLTTTGPYGYTF
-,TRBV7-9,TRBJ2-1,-,TGTGCCAGCAGCTTAAGTGATTTGGGGGACCTCGATGAGCAGTTCTTC,CASSLSDLGDLDEQFF
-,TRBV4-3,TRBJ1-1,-,TGCGCCAGCAGCCCCTCCGCCGGGAGTAACACTGAAGCTTTCTTT,CASSPSAGSNTEAFF
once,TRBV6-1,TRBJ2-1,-,TGTGCCAGCAGTGAAGAAGGGGCTTACAATGAGCAGTTCTTC,CASSEEGAYNEQFF
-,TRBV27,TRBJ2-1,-,TGTGCCAGCAGTTTACAACAGGGAAACTACAATGAGCAGTTCTTC,CASSLQQGNYNEQFF
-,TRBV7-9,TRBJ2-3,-,TGTGCCAGCAGCTTTATTTCCTCTGCCCCAAGCACAGATACGCAGTATTTT,CASSFISSAPSTDTQYF
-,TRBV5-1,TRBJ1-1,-,TGCGCCAGCAGGGCCTCGAACACTGAAGCTTTCTTT,CASRASNTEAFF
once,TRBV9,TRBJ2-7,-,TGTGCCAGCAGCGTAGCTGGAGGTTTCTACGAGCAGTACTTC,CASSVAGGFYEQYF
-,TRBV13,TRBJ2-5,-,TGTGCCAGCAGCTTCCCGGGAGACGGGGAGACCCAGTACTTC,CASSFPGDGETQYF
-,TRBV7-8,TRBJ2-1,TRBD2,TGTGCCAGCAGGGCTAGCGGCTCCTACAATGAGCAGTTCTTC,CASRASGSYNEQFF
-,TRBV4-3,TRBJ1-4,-,TGCGCCAGCAGCCAAGGGGTCTCGGAAAAACTGTTTTTT,CASSQGVSEKLFF
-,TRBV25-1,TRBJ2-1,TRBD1,TGTGCCAGCAGGGACAGGGGGCAGCATGAGCAGTTCTTC,CASRDRGQHEQFF
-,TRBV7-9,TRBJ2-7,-,TGTGCCAGCAGCCCCCCTAACAGGGAAACTTACGAGCAGTACTTC,CASSPPNRETYEQYF
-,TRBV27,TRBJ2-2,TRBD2,TGTGCCAGCAGTTTATTAAGACTAGCGGGAGGGCCAAGGGAGCTGTTTTTT,CASSLLRLAGGPRELFF
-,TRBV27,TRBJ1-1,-,TGTGCCAGCAGTTTATCGGTTAAGGGGAACACTGAAGCTTTCTTT,CASSLSVKGNTEAFF
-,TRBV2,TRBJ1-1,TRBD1,TGTGCCAGCAGTGAGGGGGACAGGGAGGATTTTAGGGGGAACACTGAAGCTTTCTTT,CASSEGDREDFRGNTEAFF
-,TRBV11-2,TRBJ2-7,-,TGTGCCAGCAGACAAACCGGGCTCTACGAGCAGTACTTC,CASRQTGLYEQYF
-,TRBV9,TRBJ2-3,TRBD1,TGTGCCAGCAGCGTTGCCGGGACAGGGGTAGCAGATACGCAGTATTTT,CASSVAGTGVADTQYF
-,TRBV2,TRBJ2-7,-,TGTGCCAGCAACAACCGGGAGCCGAAGCAGTACTTC,CASNNREPKQYF
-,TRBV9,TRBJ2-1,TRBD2,TGTGCCAGTAGCGCCGGACTAGCGGGAGGAAATGAGCAGTTCTTC,CASSAGLAGGNEQFF
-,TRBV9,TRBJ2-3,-,TGTGCCAGCAGCGTAGGGACACTAACTGCCACCGAGGTAGATACGCAGTATTTT,CASSVGTLTATEVDTQYF
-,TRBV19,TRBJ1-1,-,TGTGCCAGTAGTATTAACAGGAACACTGAAGCTTTCTTT,CASSINRNTEAFF
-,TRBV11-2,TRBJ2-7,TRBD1,TGTGCCAGCAGCTTAGAAGGACAGGGGGCTTACGAGCAGTACTTC,CASSLEGQGAYEQYF
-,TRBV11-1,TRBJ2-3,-,TGTGCCAGCAGCCGGATCAGCACAGATACGCAGTATTTT,CASSRISTDTQYF
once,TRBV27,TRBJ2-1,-,TGTGCCAGCAGCTTCAACGCCGCCAGCTCCTACAATGAGCAGTTCTTC,CASSFNAASSYNEQFF
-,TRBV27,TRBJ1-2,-,TGTGCCAGCAGGACGGGGCATTCGAACTATGGCTACACCTTC,CASRTGHSNYGYTF
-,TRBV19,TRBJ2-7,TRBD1,TGTGCCAGTAGTGGGGGACAGAACCTCCTGGACGAGCAGTACTTC,CASSGGQNLLDEQYF
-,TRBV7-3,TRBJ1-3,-,TGTGCCAGCAGCCCCGACGGGGGGTCCGCTGGAAACACCATATATTTT,CASSPDGGSAGNTIYF
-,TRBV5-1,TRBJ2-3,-,TGCGCCAGCAGCTTTTTTACTAGCAGCACAGATACGCAGTATTTT,CASSFFTSSTDTQYF
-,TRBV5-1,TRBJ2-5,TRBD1,TGCGCCAGCAGCTGGATGGGACAGCGGCAAGAGACCCAGTACTTC,CASSWMGQRQETQYF
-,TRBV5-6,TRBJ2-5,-,TGTGCCAGCAGCTTGGTGGCAGAAGAGACCCAGTACTTC,CASSLVAEETQYF
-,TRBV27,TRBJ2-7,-,TGTGCCAGCAGTTTAACGGGGTCTTACGAGCAGTACTTC,CASSLTGSYEQYF
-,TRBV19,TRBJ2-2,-,TGTGCCAGTAGTACCCCAAACAGGGTTGGTTCCACCGGGGAGCTGTTTTTT,CASSTPNRVGSTGELFF
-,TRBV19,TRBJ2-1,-,TGTGCCAGTAGTTACCGGGAGCTCCCCTACAATGAGCAGTTCTTC,CASSYRELPYNEQFF
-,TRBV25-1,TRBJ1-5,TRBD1,TGTGCCAGCAGTGTTCCCGACAGGGGTAGCAATCAGCCCCAGCATTTT,CASSVPDRGSNQPQHF
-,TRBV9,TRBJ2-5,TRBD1,TGTGCCAGCAGCGAGCCCCCCGTCGCCTTCAAACAGGGGTCCCCAGAGACCCAGTACTTC,CASSEPPVAFKQGSPETQYF
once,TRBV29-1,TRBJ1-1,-,TGCAGCGTTGGTTGGGGCGAGAACACTGAAGCTTTCTTT,CSVGWGENTEAFF
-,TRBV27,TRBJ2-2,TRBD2,TGTGCCAGCAGCCCCGGTGGCGGGAGGGTAACTAGAACCGGGGAGCTGTTTTTT,CASSPGGGRVTRTGELFF
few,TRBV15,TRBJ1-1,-,TGTGCCACCAGCAGACGGAAGGGAAACATGAACACTGAAGCTTTCTTT,CATSRRKGNMNTEAFF
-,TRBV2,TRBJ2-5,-,TGTGCCAGCAGGGACATTCAAGAGACCCAGTACTTC,CASRDIQETQYF
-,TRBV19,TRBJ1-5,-,TGTGCCAGTAGTGTCGAAGCATATAGCAATCAGCCCCAGCATTTT,CASSVEAYSNQPQHF
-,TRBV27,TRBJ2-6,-,TGTGCCAGCAGGCCTCAGGGGTTCTCTGGGGCCAACGTCCTGACTTTC,CASRPQGFSGANVLTF
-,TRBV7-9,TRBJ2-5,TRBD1,TGTGCCAGCAGCCCGAACTGGGACAGGGACAATTGGGAACAAGAGACCCAGTACTTC,CASSPNWDRDNWEQETQYF